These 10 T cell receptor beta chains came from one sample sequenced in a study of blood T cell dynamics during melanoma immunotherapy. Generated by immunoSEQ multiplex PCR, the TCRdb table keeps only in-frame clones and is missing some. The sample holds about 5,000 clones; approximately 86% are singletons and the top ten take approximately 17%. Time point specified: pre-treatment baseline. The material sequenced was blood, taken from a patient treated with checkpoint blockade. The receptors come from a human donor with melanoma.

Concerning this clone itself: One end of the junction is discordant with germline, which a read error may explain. CDR3 DNA: TGTACCAGCAGTGACCCGCCACAGCCCTTGGGTCCCTACTATGGCTACACCTTC. This codes for CTSSDPPQPLGPYYGYTF. The chain combines TRBV6-1 with TRBJ1-2; D gene uncertain. The V gene's germline CDR1 is MNHNS and CDR2 SASEGT. This CDR3 comprises 18 residues.

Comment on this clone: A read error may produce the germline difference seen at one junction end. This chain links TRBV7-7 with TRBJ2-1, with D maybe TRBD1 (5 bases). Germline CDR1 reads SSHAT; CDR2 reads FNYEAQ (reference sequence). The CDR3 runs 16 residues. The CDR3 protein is CASSLDGQGRNNEQFF. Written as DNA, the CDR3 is TGTGCTAGCAGCTTAGACGGGCAGGGCCGGAACAATGAGCAGTTCTTC.

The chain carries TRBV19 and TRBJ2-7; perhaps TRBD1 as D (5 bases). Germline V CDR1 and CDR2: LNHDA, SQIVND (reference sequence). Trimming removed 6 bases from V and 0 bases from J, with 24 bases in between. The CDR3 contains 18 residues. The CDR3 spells CASSLSGHLSPSSYEQYF. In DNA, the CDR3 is TGTGCCAGTAGCCTTTCAGGACACCTATCCCCGAGCTCCTACGAGCAGTACTTC. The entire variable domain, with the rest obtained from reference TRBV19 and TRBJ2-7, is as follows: DGGITQSPKYLFRKEGQNVTLSCEQNLNHDAMYWYRQDPGQGLRLIYYSQIVNDFQKGDIAEGYSVSREKKESFPLTVTSAQKNPTAFYLCASSLSGHLSPSSYEQYFGPGTRLTVT.

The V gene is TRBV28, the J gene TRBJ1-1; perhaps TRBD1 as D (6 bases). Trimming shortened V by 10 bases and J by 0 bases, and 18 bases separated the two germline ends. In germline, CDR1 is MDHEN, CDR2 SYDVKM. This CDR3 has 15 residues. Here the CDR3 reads CATCGRGGMNTEAFF. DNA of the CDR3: TGTGCCACCTGCGGGAGAGGGGGGATGAACACTGAAGCTTTCTTT.

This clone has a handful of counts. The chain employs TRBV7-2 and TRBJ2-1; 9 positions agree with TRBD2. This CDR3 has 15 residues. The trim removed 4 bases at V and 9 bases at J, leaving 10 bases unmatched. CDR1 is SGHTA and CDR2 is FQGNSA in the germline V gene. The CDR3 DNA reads TGTGCCAGCAGCTCTAGCGGGACGATGGTAGGTGAGCAGTTCTTC. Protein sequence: CASSSSGTMVGEQFF.

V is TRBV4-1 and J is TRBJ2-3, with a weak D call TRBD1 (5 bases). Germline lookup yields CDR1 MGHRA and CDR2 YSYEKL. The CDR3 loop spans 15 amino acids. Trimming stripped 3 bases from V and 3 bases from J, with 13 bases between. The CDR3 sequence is CASSHSGFGTDTQYF. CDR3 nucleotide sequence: TGCGCCAGCAGCCACTCAGGGTTTGGGACAGATACGCAGTATTTT.

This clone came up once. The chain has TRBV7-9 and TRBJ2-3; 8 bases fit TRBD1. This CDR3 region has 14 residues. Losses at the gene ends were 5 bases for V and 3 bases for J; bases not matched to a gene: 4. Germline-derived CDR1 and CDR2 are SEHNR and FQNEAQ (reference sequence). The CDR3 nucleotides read TGTGCCAGCAGCCAAGGACAGGGAACAGATACGCAGTATTTT. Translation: CASSQGQGTDTQYF. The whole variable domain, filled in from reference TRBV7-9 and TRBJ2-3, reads DTGVSQNPRHKITKRGQNVTFRCDPISEHNRLYWYRQTLGQGPEFLTYFQNEAQLEKSRLLSDRFSAERPKGSFSTLEIQRTEQGDSAMYLCASSQGQGTDTQYFGPGTRLTVL.

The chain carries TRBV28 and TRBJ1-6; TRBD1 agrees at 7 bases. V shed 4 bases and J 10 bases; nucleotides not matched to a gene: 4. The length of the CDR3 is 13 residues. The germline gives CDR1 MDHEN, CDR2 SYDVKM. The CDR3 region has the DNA TGTGCCAGCAGTTGGCAGGGGGTATCACCCCTCCACTTT. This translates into CASSWQGVSPLHF.

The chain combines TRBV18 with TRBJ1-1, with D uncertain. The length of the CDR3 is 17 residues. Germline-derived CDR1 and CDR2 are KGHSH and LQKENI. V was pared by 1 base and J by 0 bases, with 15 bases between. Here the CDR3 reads CASSPLQRPTMNTEAFF. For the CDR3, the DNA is TGTGCCAGCTCACCACTACAACGTCCGACCATGAACACTGAAGCTTTCTTT.

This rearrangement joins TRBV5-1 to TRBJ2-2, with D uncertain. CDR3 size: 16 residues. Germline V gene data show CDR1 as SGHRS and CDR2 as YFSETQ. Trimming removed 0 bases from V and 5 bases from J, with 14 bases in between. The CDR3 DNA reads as TGCGCCAGCAGCTTGGAAGGCCAAGCGCGGACCGGGGAGCTGTTTTTT. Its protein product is CASSLEGQARTGELFF.